The rows below give T cell receptor beta chains drawn from one sample of a study of CD8 T cells in ankylosing spondylitis. TCRdb fed the 5' RACE reads into MiXCR, producing one record per CDR3 protein. The table records about 220,000 distinct CDR3 sequences, about a sixth of them present only once. The sample taken for sequencing was blood, either unsorted or a sorted T cell fraction (not recorded which). The receptor source for this set is a male donor with ankylosing spondylitis. Both conserved end residues are part of each CDR3. Fields, in order: J gene, clone size, D gene, V gene, CDR3 DNA, CDR3 protein. D genes are given only for firm matches. Clone size, where shown, is once, few, many, or a class for clones that have expanded.

TRBJ2-7,few,-,TRBV27,TGTGCCAGCAGTAACCGGGACGGAACCTACGAGCAGTACTTC,CASSNRDGTYEQYF
TRBJ2-7,few,-,TRBV19,TGTGCCAGTAAGCCGGCCGGCGCCTACGAGCAGTACTTC,CASKPAGAYEQYF
TRBJ2-3,-,-,TRBV7-9,TGTGCCAGCAGTCAGGCGGGGAGCGCAGATACGCAGTATTTT,CASSQAGSADTQYF
TRBJ2-7,few,TRBD1,TRBV7-8,TGTGCCAGCAGCTCCCGGGACAGCGTCTACGAGCAGTACTTC,CASSSRDSVYEQYF
TRBJ1-1,few,TRBD1,TRBV7-9,TGTGCCAGCAGTCCCCGACAGGGGGTTGACGCTTTCTTT,CASSPRQGVDAFF
TRBJ2-2,-,TRBD2,TRBV24-1,TGTGCCACCAGTAGCAGCGGGAGTGGCGGGGAGCTGTTTTTT,CATSSSGSGGELFF
TRBJ2-7,-,TRBD2,TRBV4-3,TGCGCCAGCAGCCAAGATCGTCCTAGCGGGAGGGCCGGCGAGCAGTACTTC,CASSQDRPSGRAGEQYF
TRBJ2-1,-,-,TRBV13,TGTGCCAGCAGCCCGGGCCAAACCCACAATGAGCAGTTCTTC,CASSPGQTHNEQFF
TRBJ1-2,-,-,TRBV7-9,TGTGCCAGCAGCAACGGAACAGCATTCTTGGGTGGCTACACCTTC,CASSNGTAFLGGYTF
TRBJ2-7,large,-,TRBV15,TGTGCCACCAGCAGGGGGGAGGTCCACGAGCAGTACTTC,CATSRGEVHEQYF
TRBJ1-5,few,-,TRBV9,TGTGCCAGCAGCGTAGAAGGGGCCTTCAATCAGCCCCAGCATTTT,CASSVEGAFNQPQHF
TRBJ1-2,many,-,TRBV12-3/TRBV12-4,TGTGCCAGCAGCTATGTACAACCCTATGGCTACACCTTC,CASSYVQPYGYTF
TRBJ2-7,few,TRBD1,TRBV27,TGTGCCAGCAGCCCCAGCCGGGACAGAAGATACGAGCAGTACTTC,CASSPSRDRRYEQYF
TRBJ2-1,-,-,TRBV4-2,TGTGCCAGCAGCCACGCGGGTAGGGGAGAGGATAATGAGCAGTTCTTC,CASSHAGRGEDNEQFF
TRBJ1-1,few,-,TRBV4-1,TGCGCCAGCAGCAACAATCTGGGGGACACTGAAGCTTTCTTT,CASSNNLGDTEAFF
TRBJ2-2,-,-,TRBV30,TGTGCCTGGAGTGTAGGCGCCGGGGAGCTGTTTTTT,CAWSVGAGELFF
TRBJ2-4,-,-,TRBV4-3,TGCGCCAGCAGCCAAGATAGGGGTAGCGCGCTAGCCAAGGACTTC,CASSQDRGSALAKDF
TRBJ2-7,-,-,TRBV4-1,TGCGCCAGCAGCCAAAGGGATGGGGGCTTAATTAGCGAGCAGTACTTC,CASSQRDGGLISEQYF
TRBJ1-2,few,-,TRBV7-9,TGTGCCAGCAGCCTCGACTTAAATTTAGCTAACTATGGCTACACCTTC,CASSLDLNLANYGYTF
TRBJ2-1,-,-,TRBV7-8,TGTGCCAGCAGCCCGGGTCCTGCGGGGACCTCCTACAATGAGCAGTTCTTC,CASSPGPAGTSYNEQFF
TRBJ2-1,-,TRBD2,TRBV28,TGTGCCAGCAGTCTGGGGACTAACAATGAGCAGTTCTTC,CASSLGTNNEQFF
TRBJ2-1,few,TRBD2,TRBV6-2/TRBV6-3,TGTGCCAGCAGCCGTAGCGGGAGCAGTGAGCAGTTCTTC,CASSRSGSSEQFF
TRBJ2-7,many,TRBD1,TRBV18,TGTGCCAGCTCGCCGACAGGGGGTAGCTACGAGCAGTACTTC,CASSPTGGSYEQYF
TRBJ2-1,few,TRBD2,TRBV6-1,TGTGCCAGCAGTGAGGGACTAGCGTCCTACAATGAGCAGTTCTTC,CASSEGLASYNEQFF
TRBJ2-1,-,-,TRBV5-5,TGTGCCAGCAGCTTGGGTTTTGGGACACCCCACAATGAGCAGTTCTTC,CASSLGFGTPHNEQFF
TRBJ1-2,-,-,TRBV9,TGTGCCAGCAGCGGACACCGGGACTGGTACTATGGCTACACCTTC,CASSGHRDWYYGYTF